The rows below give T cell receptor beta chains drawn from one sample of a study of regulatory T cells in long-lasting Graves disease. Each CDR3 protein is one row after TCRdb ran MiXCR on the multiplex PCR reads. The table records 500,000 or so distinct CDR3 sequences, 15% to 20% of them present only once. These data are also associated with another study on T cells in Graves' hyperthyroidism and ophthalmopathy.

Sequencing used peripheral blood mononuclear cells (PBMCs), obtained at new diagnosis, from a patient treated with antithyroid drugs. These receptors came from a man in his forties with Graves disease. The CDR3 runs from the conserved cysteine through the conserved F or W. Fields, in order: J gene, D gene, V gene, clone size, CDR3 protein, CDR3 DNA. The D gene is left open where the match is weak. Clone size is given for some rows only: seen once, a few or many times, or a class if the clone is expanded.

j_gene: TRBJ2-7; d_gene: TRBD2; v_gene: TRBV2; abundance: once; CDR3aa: CASSATSGRTYEQYF; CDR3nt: TGTGCCAGCAGTGCGACTAGCGGGAGAACCTACGAGCAGTACTTC
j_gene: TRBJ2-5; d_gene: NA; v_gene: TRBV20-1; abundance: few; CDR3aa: CSAKWGWGETQYF; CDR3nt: TGCAGTGCTAAGTGGGGTTGGGGAGAGACCCAGTACTTC
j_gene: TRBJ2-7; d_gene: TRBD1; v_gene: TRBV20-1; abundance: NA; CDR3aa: CSAITGGLEQYF; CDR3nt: TGCAGTGCTATTACAGGGGGTCTCGAGCAGTACTTC
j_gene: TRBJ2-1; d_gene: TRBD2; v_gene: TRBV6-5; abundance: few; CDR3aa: CASSSRLAGGRTMSGQFF; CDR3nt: TGTGCCAGCAGTTCAAGACTAGCGGGAGGGAGAACAATGAGTGGGCAGTTCTTC
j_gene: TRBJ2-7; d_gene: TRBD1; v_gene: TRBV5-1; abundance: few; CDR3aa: CASSWGQGETYEQYF; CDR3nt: TGCGCCAGCAGCTGGGGACAGGGGGAAACCTACGAGCAGTACTTC
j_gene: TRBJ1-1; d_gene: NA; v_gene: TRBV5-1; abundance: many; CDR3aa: CASSSSASMNTEAFF; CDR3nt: TGCGCCAGCAGCTCTTCTGCAAGTATGAACACTGAAGCTTTCTTT
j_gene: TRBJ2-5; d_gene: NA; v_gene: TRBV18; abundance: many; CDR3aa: CASSLMVQETQYF; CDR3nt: TGTGCCAGCTCCTTGATGGTACAAGAGACCCAGTACTTC
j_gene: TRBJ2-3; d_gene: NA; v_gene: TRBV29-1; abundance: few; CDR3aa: CSVDPTGADTQYF; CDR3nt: TGCAGCGTTGACCCAACGGGAGCAGATACGCAGTATTTT
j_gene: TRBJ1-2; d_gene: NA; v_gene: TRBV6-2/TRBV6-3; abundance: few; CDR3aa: CASEAGHLGYTF; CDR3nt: TGTGCCAGCGAAGCAGGGCATTTGGGCTACACCTTC
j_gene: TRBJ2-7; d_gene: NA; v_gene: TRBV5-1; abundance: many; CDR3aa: CASGTLPSLTAYEQYF; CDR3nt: TGCGCCAGCGGTACATTGCCCAGCTTGACCGCCTACGAGCAGTACTTC
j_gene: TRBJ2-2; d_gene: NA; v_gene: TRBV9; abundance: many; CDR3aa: CASSIRTTGELFF; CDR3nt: TGTGCCAGCAGCATCCGGACGACCGGGGAGCTGTTTTTT
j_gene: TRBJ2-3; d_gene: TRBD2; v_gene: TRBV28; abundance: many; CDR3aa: CASSLGTSGYTDTQYF; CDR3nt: TGTGCCAGCAGTTTAGGGACTAGCGGATACACAGATACGCAGTATTTT
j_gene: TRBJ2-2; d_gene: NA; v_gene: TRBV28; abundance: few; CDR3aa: CASSFLDRNTGELFF; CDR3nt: TGTGCCAGCAGTTTTTTGGACAGGAACACCGGGGAGCTGTTTTTT
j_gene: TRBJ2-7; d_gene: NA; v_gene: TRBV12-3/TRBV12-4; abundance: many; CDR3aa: CASSPGQVYEQYF; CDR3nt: TGTGCCAGCAGTCCAGGACAAGTCTACGAGCAGTACTTC